This entry describes one T cell receptor (beta chain). The CDR3 totals 16 residues. This record belongs to a study of blood T cell repertoires in COVID-19. Assay used: immunoSEQ multiplex PCR; TCRdb lists only in-frame clones, some missing. The sample has 250,000 to 300,000 clones; 70% to 90% are singletons. The V gene is TRBV21-1, the J gene TRBJ2-5; the D call TRBD2 from the table was never checked on the DNA. TRBV21-1 is designated a pseudogene. The sequenced material came from PBMCs or T cells enriched from blood (not recorded which). The clonotype comes from a woman between 50 and 59 years old who had recovered from COVID-19. The CDR3 sequence is CASSKGGREPQETQYF. The CDR3 DNA is TGTGCCAGCAGCAAAGGTGGGCGGGAACCTCAAGAGACCCAGTACTTC.